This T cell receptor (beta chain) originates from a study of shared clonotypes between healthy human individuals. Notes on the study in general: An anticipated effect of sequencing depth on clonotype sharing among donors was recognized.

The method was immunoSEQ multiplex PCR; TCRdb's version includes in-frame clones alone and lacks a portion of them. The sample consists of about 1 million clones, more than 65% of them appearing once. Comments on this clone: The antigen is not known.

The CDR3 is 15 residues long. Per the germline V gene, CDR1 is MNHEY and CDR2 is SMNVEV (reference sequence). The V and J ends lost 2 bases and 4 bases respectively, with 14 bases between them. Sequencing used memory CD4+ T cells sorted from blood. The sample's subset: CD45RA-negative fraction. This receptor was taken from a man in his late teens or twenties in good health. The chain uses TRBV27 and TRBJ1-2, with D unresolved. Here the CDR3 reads CASSLTMGGLYGYTF. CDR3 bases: TGTGCCAGCAGTTTAACAATGGGCGGACTCTATGGCTACACCTTC.